The 11 T cell receptor beta chains listed next were all sequenced from one sample in a study of cytomegalovirus exposure and HLA in healthy donors. 60 Vbeta and 13 Jbeta primers were used in PCR. The protocol was immunoSEQ multiplex PCR, while the TCRdb copy is restricted to in-frame clones and leaves out a portion. The data contain about 130,000 clones, about three quarters of them seen just once; the ten biggest clones take up roughly 3%. Sequencing was carried out using PBMCs. Source of these receptors: a human donor in good health.

The chain uses TRBV4-1 and TRBJ1-2, with D possibly TRBD1 on 6 matching bases. This CDR3 is built from 17 residues. The V end lost 1 base, the J end lost 0 bases, and 15 bases lay between the germline ends. The germline gives CDR1 MGHRA, CDR2 YSYEKL. In nucleotides, the CDR3 is TGCGCCAGCAGCCAAGCCGACCACAGGGCCACTAACTATGGCTACACCTTC. It specifies CASSQADHRATNYGYTF.

The CDR3 DNA reads TGTGCCATCAGTGACCGGGCCGGGGAGGGGGAGCTGTTTTTT. This codes for CAISDRAGEGELFF. The chain couples TRBV10-3 to TRBJ2-2; TRBD2 might be the D (5 bases). Trimming took 3 bases from V and 8 from J, leaving 13 bases between them. This CDR3 spans 14 amino acids. Germline CDR1 reads ENHRY; CDR2 reads SYGVKD.

The chain is built from TRBV6-5 and TRBJ2-7, with 8 bases matching TRBD1. Trimming cost V 4 bases and J 4 bases; bases outside gene matches: 9. The CDR3 loop spans 15 amino acids. Germline V gene sequence: CDR1 MNHEY, CDR2 SVGAGI. The CDR3 loop is CASSSPGTGKYEQYF. The CDR3 DNA follows: TGTGCCAGCAGTTCGCCGGGGACAGGAAAATACGAGCAGTACTTC.

The genes are TRBV7-2 and TRBJ1-5; TRBD1 is a possible D gene (6 bases). V lost 6 bases, J lost 4 bases, and 10 bases lay in between. There are 13 residues in the CDR3. Germline values: CDR1 SGHTA, CDR2 FQGNSA. CDR3 in DNA: TGTGCCAGCAGGCCAGGGGTGAATCAGCCCCAGCATTTT. Translating gives CASRPGVNQPQHF.

The chain is built from TRBV29-1 and TRBJ1-2; 8 bases agree with TRBD1. Trimming took 6 bases from V and 5 from J; bases not matched to a gene: 5. Germline V CDR1 and CDR2: SQVTM, ANQGSEA. This CDR3 contains 12 residues. The CDR3: CSVLDRVYGYTF. The CDR3, as DNA: TGCAGCGTCTTGGACAGGGTTTATGGCTACACCTTC.

The sample holds a few counts of this clone. CDR3 in amino acids: CASSLVGSGSKETQYF. In nucleotides, the CDR3 is TGTGCCAGCAGCTTAGTGGGTAGCGGAAGCAAAGAGACCCAGTACTTC. The V call is TRBV7-8, the J call TRBJ2-5; D is possibly TRBD2 (6 bases). The CDR3 extends over 16 amino acids. The ends were cut back, 1 base at V and 3 bases at J, with 15 bases in the middle. Germline CDR1 is SGHVS and CDR2 is FQNEAQ.

The chain's CDR3 is CASTGSGVSEQFF. CDR3 sequence (DNA): TGTGCCAGCACCGGTTCGGGGGTTTCTGAGCAGTTCTTC. The chain carries TRBV6-5 and TRBJ2-1; tentative D call: TRBD2 (6 bases). Trimming left V 7 bases short and J 9 bases short, with 16 bases between. This CDR3 spans 13 amino acids. Germline V gene sequence: CDR1 MNHEY, CDR2 SVGAGI.

V is TRBV4-2 and J is TRBJ2-3; D is possibly TRBD2 (5 bases). This CDR3 comprises 14 residues. Germline V lookup: CDR1 LGHNA, CDR2 YNFKEQ. Deletions cut 1 base from V and 3 bases from J, with 8 bases between. The CDR3 sequence: CASSQGRETDTQYF. CDR3 DNA: TGTGCCAGCAGCCAAGGACGGGAAACAGATACGCAGTATTTT.

The chain carries TRBV5-5 and TRBJ1-2; tentatively, D is TRBD1 (6 bases). V shed 4 bases and J shed 4 bases, with 17 bases lying between them. CDR1 and CDR2 from the germline V gene are SGHKS and YYEKEE (reference sequence). CDR3 length: 15 residues. The CDR3 region is CASSLDPRGGYGYTF. CDR3 DNA sequence: TGTGCCAGCAGCCTCGACCCCCGAGGGGGCTATGGCTACACCTTC.

The chain links TRBV7-3 to TRBJ2-7; D possibly corresponds to TRBD2 (5 bases). The germline V and J ends were trimmed by 4 bases and 1 base, with 8 bases remaining between them. The CDR3 totals 13 residues. CDR1 and CDR2 from the germline V gene are SGHTA and FQGTGA. The CDR3 loop reads CASSSRGSYEQYF. In nucleotides, the CDR3 is TGTGCCAGCAGCTCCCGGGGATCCTACGAGCAGTACTTC. The full variable domain, with the rest looked up from reference TRBV7-3 and TRBJ2-7, is GAGVSQTPSNKVTEKGKYVELRCDPISGHTALYWYRQSLGQGPEFLIYFQGTGAADDSGLPNDRFFAVRPEGSVSTLKIQRTERGDSAVYLCASSSRGSYEQYFGPGTRLTVT.

The chain is built from TRBV5-8 and TRBJ1-4, with D perhaps TRBD1 (6 bases). Germline V gives CDR1 SGHTS, CDR2 YDEGEE. The CDR3 consists of 15 residues. The V end lost 0 bases, the J end lost 8 bases, and 14 bases lay between the germline ends. CDR3 in amino acids: CASSLGPGGQEKLFF. The CDR3 DNA follows: TGTGCCAGCAGCTTGGGACCCGGGGGGCAGGAAAAACTGTTTTTT.